This TCR beta chain was sequenced for a study of T cell responses to AZD1222 COVID-19 vaccine. Per the germline V gene, CDR1 is SGHTA and CDR2 is FQGTGA. V was pared by 5 bases and J by 2 bases, with 16 bases between. CDR3 length: 15 residues. This table comes from immunoSEQ multiplex PCR, and its TCRdb copy is limited to in-frame clones, with some not included. The table shows more than 95,000 clones, with roughly 91% occurring only once. This chain connects TRBV7-3 to TRBJ2-7; the D gene could be TRBD1 or TRBD2 (6 bases each). The source material was peripheral blood, sampled on day 0 of AZD1222 vaccination. This TCR was recovered from an adult in good health. The CDR3 nucleotides read TGTGCCAGCAGCCCACAACCGGGGGCCCCCTACGAGCAGTACTTC. It specifies CASSPQPGAPYEQYF.